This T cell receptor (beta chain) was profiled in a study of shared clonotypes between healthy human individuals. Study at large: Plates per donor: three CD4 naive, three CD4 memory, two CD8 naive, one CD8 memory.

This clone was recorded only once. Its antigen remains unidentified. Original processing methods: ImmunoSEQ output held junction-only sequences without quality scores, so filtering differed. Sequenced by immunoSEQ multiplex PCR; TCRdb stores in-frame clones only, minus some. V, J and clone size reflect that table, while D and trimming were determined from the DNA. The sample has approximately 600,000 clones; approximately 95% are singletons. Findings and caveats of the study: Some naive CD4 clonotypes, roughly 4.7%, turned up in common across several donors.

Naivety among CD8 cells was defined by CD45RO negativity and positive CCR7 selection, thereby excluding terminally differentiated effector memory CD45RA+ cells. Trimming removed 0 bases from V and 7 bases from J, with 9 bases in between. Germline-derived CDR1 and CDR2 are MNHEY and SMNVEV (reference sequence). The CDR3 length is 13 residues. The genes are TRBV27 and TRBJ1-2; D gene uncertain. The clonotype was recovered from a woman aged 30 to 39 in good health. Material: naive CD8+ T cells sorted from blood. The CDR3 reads CASSLSGPGGYTF. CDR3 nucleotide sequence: TGTGCCAGCAGTTTATCCGGGCCCGGTGGCTACACCTTC.